This entry lists 26 T cell receptor beta chains sequenced from one sample in a study of PD-1 blockade in classical Hodgkin lymphoma. Time point noted: cycle 4 day 1 (C4D1), after five to seven weeks of nivolumab. Each and every patient relapsed after autologous stem cell transplantation, and patients got differing brentuximab vedotin exposure. Profiling relied on immunoSEQ multiplex PCR, and the TCRdb table lists in-frame clones only, not all of them. The data show nearly 50,000 clones, roughly 80% seen once. The source was peripheral blood mononuclear cells (PBMCs), collected before the fourth cycle of nivolumab. The receptors shown here come from a human donor with classical Hodgkin lymphoma.

This clone was picked up a small number of times. V and J are TRBV28 and TRBJ2-2, with TRBD2 matching over 11 bases. This CDR3 has 14 amino acids. The trim removed 8 bases at V and 4 bases at J, leaving 3 bases unmatched. CDR1 and CDR2 from the germline V gene are MDHEN and SYDVKM. CDR3 amino acids: CASGTSGGTGELFF. The CDR3 bases are TGTGCCAGCGGGACTAGCGGAGGCACCGGGGAGCTGTTTTTT.

The V gene is TRBV5-6, the J gene TRBJ2-5; D not resolved. Trimming took off 1 base at V and 2 bases at J, with 15 bases between the two ends. CDR1 SGHDT and CDR2 YYEEEE come from the germline V gene. The CDR3 has 16 amino acids. CDR3 in DNA: TGTGCCAGCAGCTTGAAGTTAGCCACCGAACAAGAGACCCAGTACTTC. This encodes CASSLKLATEQETQYF.

The chain is built from TRBV7-3 and TRBJ2-3; the D is unclear. Between the trimmed V and J ends, which lost 0 bases and 3 bases, there was a span of 7 bases. The CDR3 consists of 14 residues. CDR1 SGHTA and CDR2 FQGTGA come from the germline V gene. The CDR3 spells CASSLTATTDTQYF. DNA of the CDR3: TGTGCCAGCAGCTTAACTGCAACTACAGATACGCAGTATTTT. Full variable domain (missing parts from reference TRBV7-3 and TRBJ2-3): GAGVSQTPSNKVTEKGKYVELRCDPISGHTALYWYRQSLGQGPEFLIYFQGTGAADDSGLPNDRFFAVRPEGSVSTLKIQRTERGDSAVYLCASSLTATTDTQYFGPGTRLTVL.

The chain carries TRBV2 and TRBJ1-1; possible D gene TRBD1, 5 bases. The germline V gene has CDR1 SNHLY and CDR2 FYNNEI. This CDR3 has 15 amino acids. V shed 2 bases and J shed 6 bases, with 16 bases lying between them. The chain's CDR3 is CASSESGGYDPEAFF. The CDR3 nucleotides read TGTGCCAGCAGTGAATCGGGGGGATATGACCCTGAAGCTTTCTTT.

CDR3 amino acids: CASSQEAGIYEQYF. CDR3 nucleotides: TGCGCCAGCAGCCAAGAGGCGGGGATCTACGAGCAGTACTTC. The chain links TRBV4-3 to TRBJ2-7; possibly TRBD2 for D (6 bases). CDR3 length: 14 amino acids. The germline CDR1 and CDR2 sequences are LGHNA and YSLEER. Between the trimmed V and J ends, which lost 0 bases and 3 bases, there was a span of 9 bases.

The chain uses TRBV6-1 and TRBJ1-6; D not certain. Trimming removed 7 bases from V and 10 bases from J, with 11 bases in between. Germline values: CDR1 MNHNS, CDR2 SASEGT. This CDR3 has 12 amino acids. CDR3 DNA: TGTGCCAGCAAAGGGAATATATCACCCCTCCACTTT. Translation: CASKGNISPLHF.

This clone rates as medium-sized. The rearrangement joins TRBV2 to TRBJ2-3, with D possibly being TRBD2 (5 bases). The V gene lost 5 bases and the J gene lost 4 bases, with 16 bases spanning the gap. The length of the CDR3 is 15 residues. CDR1 and CDR2 from the germline V gene are SNHLY and FYNNEI. Here the CDR3 DNA reads TGTGCCAGCAGTCGCCTAGGTGGGAGAGCAGATACGCAGTATTTT. Protein sequence: CASSRLGGRADTQYF.

The chain couples TRBV9 to TRBJ2-1; the match to TRBD2 covers 7 bases. With 4 bases clipped from V and 2 bases from J, the junction kept 6 bases outside the gene matches. Germline V gene data show CDR1 as SGDLS and CDR2 as YYNGEE. The CDR3 contains 15 residues. The CDR3 spells CASSPSGEPYNEQFF. In DNA form, the CDR3 reads TGTGCCAGCAGCCCCAGCGGGGAGCCCTACAATGAGCAGTTCTTC. Complete variable domain (other parts from reference TRBV9 and TRBJ2-1): DSGVTQTPKHLITATGQRVTLRCSPRSGDLSVYWYQQSLDQGLQFLIQYYNGEERAKGNILERFSAQQFPDLHSELNLSSLELGDSALYFCASSPSGEPYNEQFFGPGTRLTVL.

This clone was recorded once. This chain links TRBV4-1 with TRBJ1-5; D unclear. The CDR3 has 15 amino acids. The germline V gene has CDR1 MGHRA and CDR2 YSYEKL. The V end lost 1 base, the J end lost 6 bases, and 13 bases lay between the germline ends. The CDR3 protein is CASSQGRTRRQPQHF. The CDR3 nucleotides are TGCGCCAGCAGCCAAGGGCGGACGAGGCGTCAGCCCCAGCATTTT.

The rearrangement joins TRBV5-1 to TRBJ1-5, with D maybe TRBD1 (6 bases). V was trimmed by 0 bases and J by 3 bases, leaving 10 bases between them. Per germline, CDR1 SGHRS and CDR2 YFSETQ. The CDR3 runs to 15 residues. The CDR3 sequence: CASSLAGDNNQPQHF. The DNA of the CDR3 is TGCGCCAGCAGCTTGGCCGGGGACAACAATCAGCCCCAGCATTTT.

V gene TRBV5-1 combines with J gene TRBJ1-3; D may be TRBD1 (5 bases). Germline V lookup: CDR1 SGHRS, CDR2 YFSETQ. The CDR3 is 18 residues long. V gave up 0 bases and J gave up 2 bases, with 18 bases separating them. The CDR3 DNA follows: TGCGCCAGCAGCTTGGCAAGGGGACCCTCAGGGACTGGAAACACCATATATTTT. This gives the protein CASSLARGPSGTGNTIYF.

V and J are TRBV6-7 and TRBJ1-5; D is perhaps TRBD1 (5 bases). TRBV6-7 carries the ORF label, with uncertain function. The CDR3 sequence is 14 residues long. Trimming pared 5 bases from V and 4 bases from J, leaving 12 bases between. CDR3 DNA sequence: TGTGCCAGCAGTGAGTTCGGGGGAAATCAGCCCCAGCATTTT. It codes for CASSEFGGNQPQHF.

The gene calls are TRBV5-1 and TRBJ2-5; TRBD2 is a possible D gene (6 bases). This CDR3 has 15 residues. The V gene lost 0 bases and the J gene lost 3 bases, with 12 bases spanning the gap. The germline CDR1 and CDR2 sequences are SGHRS and YFSETQ. The CDR3, as DNA: TGCGCCAGCAGCTTGGAGTCTATAGCGGAAGAGACCCAGTACTTC. Translation: CASSLESIAEETQYF.

This clone was counted once. This chain connects TRBV7-9 to TRBJ2-7; weak D call: TRBD1 (5 bases). Trimming took off 8 bases at V and 7 bases at J, with 18 bases between the two ends. The CDR3 has 13 amino acids. Germline V lookup: CDR1 SEHNR, CDR2 FQNEAQ (reference sequence). The CDR3 DNA follows: TGTGCCAGCGACCCCACCAGGGTCGGGGAGCAGTACTTC. Translation: CASDPTRVGEQYF.

The chain carries TRBV11-3 and TRBJ2-7; D call uncertain. Trimming cost V 5 bases and J 0 bases, with 5 bases left between them. CDR1 is SGHNT, CDR2 YENEEA, per germline. The CDR3 is made up of 12 amino acids. The chain's CDR3 is CASSPVSYEQYF. CDR3 coding DNA: TGTGCCAGCAGCCCCGTCTCCTACGAGCAGTACTTC.

This clone appeared a few times. V usage is TRBV7-9 and J usage is TRBJ2-1; D may be TRBD2 (6 bases). Between the trimmed V and J ends, which lost 3 bases and 10 bases, there was a span of 10 bases. CDR1 and CDR2 (germline): SEHNR, FQNEAQ (reference sequence). The CDR3 runs to 12 residues. CDR3 region: CASSFGTLEQFF. CDR3 coding DNA: TGTGCCAGCAGCTTTGGGACTTTGGAGCAGTTCTTC.

The genes are TRBV7-8 and TRBJ2-5; 9 nucleotides match TRBD1. The trim removed 6 bases at V and 3 bases at J, leaving 5 bases unmatched. The CDR3 has 14 amino acids. Germline values: CDR1 SGHVS, CDR2 FQNEAQ. The CDR3 DNA reads as TGTGCCAGCAGGCTGGACAGGGGTAAAGAGACCCAGTACTTC. Protein product: CASRLDRGKETQYF.

V gene TRBV18 combines with J gene TRBJ1-1; no clear D. V was shortened by 2 bases and J by 3 bases, with 10 bases between the two germline ends. The CDR3 spans 14 residues. Germline V gene sequence: CDR1 KGHSH, CDR2 LQKENI. The CDR3 reads CASSPSYPDTEAFF. DNA of the CDR3: TGTGCCAGCTCACCATCTTACCCGGACACTGAAGCTTTCTTT.

The CDR3 DNA reads as TGTGCCAGCATCCGAGGAAACACCATATATTTT. As protein: CASIRGNTIYF. The genes are TRBV6-5 and TRBJ1-3, with D hard to call. V was clipped by 7 bases and J by 4 bases, with 5 bases between them. CDR1 and CDR2 (germline): MNHEY, SVGAGI. The CDR3 is made up of 11 amino acids.

This chain connects TRBV5-4 to TRBJ1-3, with 7 bases identical to TRBD1. Germline trimming cut 3 bases from V and 4 bases from J; bases unmatched to any gene: 7. The germline V gene has CDR1 SGHNT and CDR2 YYREEE (reference sequence). The CDR3 is 15 residues long. The CDR3 sequence is CASSYDRVSGNTIYF. CDR3 nucleotides: TGTGCCAGCAGCTACGACAGGGTCTCAGGAAACACCATATATTTT.

V is TRBV7-9 and J is TRBJ1-1; tentatively, D is TRBD1 (5 bases). CDR1 and CDR2 (germline): SEHNR, FQNEAQ (reference sequence). V shed 2 bases and J shed 3 bases, with 10 bases lying between them. The CDR3 loop spans 14 amino acids. CDR3 sequence reads: CASSLQGGDTEAFF. Here the CDR3 DNA reads TGTGCCAGCAGCTTACAGGGTGGGGACACTGAAGCTTTCTTT.

The V call is TRBV4-1, the J call TRBJ2-7; either TRBD1 or TRBD2 may fit D (5 bases each). Germline-derived CDR1 and CDR2 are MGHRA and YSYEKL. This CDR3 comprises 15 residues. V was shortened by 2 bases and J by 3 bases, with 14 bases between the two germline ends. The CDR3 DNA reads TGCGCCAGCAGCCAACCGGGACCGGGTGACTACGAGCAGTACTTC. Protein sequence: CASSQPGPGDYEQYF.

The chain combines TRBV2 with TRBJ2-3; D gene uncertain. Trimming took 4 bases from V and 2 from J, leaving 10 bases between them. The CDR3 runs 14 residues. Germline loops: CDR1 SNHLY, CDR2 FYNNEI. Here the CDR3 DNA reads TGTGCCAGCAGTGTACAACTAAACACAGATACGCAGTATTTT. It codes for CASSVQLNTDTQYF.

The chain employs TRBV30 and TRBJ2-5, with a possible D match to TRBD2 (7 bases). The CDR3 runs to 13 residues. Germline V CDR1 and CDR2: GTSNPN, SVGIG (reference sequence). V lost 5 bases to trimming and J lost 5 bases, with 15 bases between them. The CDR3 DNA follows: TGTGCCTGGGAGCCGGGGGGCGGGGAGACCCAGTACTTC. Protein: CAWEPGGGETQYF.

This chain links TRBV10-1 with TRBJ2-1, with TRBD2 identical over 13 bases. This CDR3 is built from 17 residues. Germline values: CDR1 WNHNN, CDR2 SYGVQD (reference sequence). The trim removed 1 base at V and 8 bases at J, leaving 8 bases unmatched. The CDR3 here is CASSEFGLAGAYDEQFF. CDR3 in DNA: TGCGCCAGCAGTGAGTTCGGACTAGCGGGAGCGTACGATGAGCAGTTCTTC.

This CDR3 is CASSQVWDRREITDTQYF. The CDR3 bases are TGTGCCAGCAGCCAAGTCTGGGACAGAAGAGAAATCACAGATACGCAGTATTTT. The chain couples TRBV14 to TRBJ2-3; 7 nucleotides line up with TRBD1. The CDR3 length is 18 residues. V lost 1 base to trimming and J lost 2 bases; unmatched junction nucleotides: 12. CDR1 and CDR2 (germline): SGHDN, FVKESK.